Below are 25 T cell receptor beta chains sequenced from a single sample in a study of T cells in localized non-small cell lung cancer. Profiling relied on immunoSEQ multiplex PCR, and the TCRdb table lists in-frame clones only, not all of them. The profile shows about 25,000 clones, more than 70% of them singletons. Sequencing used peripheral blood mononuclear cells, obtained before any cancer treatment. These receptors all come from a woman aged 35 to 70 with stage III lung adenocarcinoma.

Only one count was recorded for this clone. This chain joins TRBV5-6 and TRBJ1-5, with D tentatively TRBD1 (6 bases). This CDR3 has 15 amino acids. CDR1 and CDR2 (germline): SGHDT, YYEEEE. Deletions cut 4 bases from V and 0 bases from J, with 11 bases between. The CDR3 DNA is TGTGCCAGCAGCCGCGCAGGGGATAGCAATCAGCCCCAGCATTTT. Its protein is CASSRAGDSNQPQHF.

This rearrangement joins TRBV9 to TRBJ2-5, with 8 bases that match TRBD2. V was pared by 0 bases and J by 2 bases, with 6 bases of the junction left unmatched. The CDR3 runs to 16 residues. Germline CDR1 is SGDLS and CDR2 is YYNGEE. DNA for the CDR3: TGTGCCAGCAGCGTAGGTCCGGCTAGCGGGCAAGAGACCCAGTACTTC. It is translated as CASSVGPASGQETQYF.

V and J are TRBV7-8 and TRBJ2-6; TRBD1 might be the D (6 bases). The germline V and J ends were trimmed by 5 bases and 0 bases, with 23 bases remaining between them. The germline V gene has CDR1 SGHVS and CDR2 FQNEAQ. This CDR3 is 20 amino acids long. In DNA, the CDR3 is TGTGCCAGCAGCGATACAGTAGCGCCCAGGGGAAACTCTGGGGCCAACGTCCTGACTTTC. This gives the protein CASSDTVAPRGNSGANVLTF.

The chain employs TRBV5-6 and TRBJ2-1, with TRBD1 matching over 9 bases. The CDR3 length is 14 residues. The germline CDR1 and CDR2 sequences are SGHDT and YYEEEE. The junction had 6 bases not matched to a gene; V was cut back by 3 bases and J by 8 bases. The CDR3 is CASSYGTGLHEQFF. The DNA of the CDR3 is TGTGCCAGCAGCTACGGGACAGGGCTACATGAGCAGTTCTTC.

This chain joins TRBV5-6 and TRBJ2-5; D is perhaps TRBD1 or TRBD2 (6 bases each). The V gene's germline CDR1 is SGHDT and CDR2 YYEEEE. This CDR3 is 15 amino acids long. V lost 7 bases to trimming and J lost 4 bases, with 20 bases between them. This CDR3 reads CASDRSLGGGETQYF. DNA for the CDR3: TGTGCCAGCGATCGGTCGCTAGGGGGAGGAGAGACCCAGTACTTC. Filled out from reference TRBV5-6 and TRBJ2-5, the complete variable domain reads DAGVTQSPTHLIKTRGQQVTLRCSPKSGHDTVSWYQQALGQGPQFIFQYYEEEERQRGNFPDRFSGHQFPNYSSELNVNALLLGDSALYLCASDRSLGGGETQYFGPGTRLLVL.

J is TRBJ1-2 and V is TRBV7-2; maybe TRBD1 (6 bases). Germline lookup yields CDR1 SGHTA and CDR2 FQGNSA. The V end was cut by 2 bases, the J end by 4 bases, with 17 bases between. This CDR3 has 16 amino acids. CDR3 nucleotides: TGTGCCAGCAGCTTATCCCGGACAGATGCCTTCTATGGCTACACCTTC. As protein: CASSLSRTDAFYGYTF.

The chain links TRBV6-5 to TRBJ2-1, with 7 bases lining up with TRBD1. Unmatched junction bases numbered 5, after V lost 4 bases and J lost 5 bases. This CDR3 is built from 14 residues. The germline V gene has CDR1 MNHEY and CDR2 SVGAGI. CDR3 loop: CASSFETGNNEQFF. In DNA, the CDR3 is TGTGCCAGCAGTTTCGAGACAGGGAACAATGAGCAGTTCTTC.

The V call is TRBV5-1, the J call TRBJ2-2; TRBD2 aligns across 11 bases. Losses at the gene ends were 0 bases for V and 7 bases for J; bases not matched to a gene: 5. CDR3 length equals 16 residues. Germline V gene lookup returns CDR1 SGHRS and CDR2 YFSETQ. The CDR3 here is CASSLDSGRVVGELFF. The DNA for the CDR3 is TGCGCCAGCAGCTTGGATAGCGGGAGGGTCGTCGGGGAGCTGTTTTTT.

The CDR3 DNA sequence: TGTGCCAGCAGTGAAGGGGAAAACACCGGGGAGCTGTTTTTT. Translation: CASSEGENTGELFF. The chain has TRBV6-4 and TRBJ2-2, with a weak D call TRBD1 (5 bases). Looked up from germline, CDR1 is MRHNA and CDR2 is SNTAGT. The CDR3 consists of 14 residues. Trimming cost V 3 bases and J 2 bases, with 7 bases left between them.

This clone was observed once. The V and J genes are TRBV5-4 and TRBJ2-7; 13 bases agree with TRBD2. The germline V gene has CDR1 SGHNT and CDR2 YYREEE (reference sequence). With V trimmed by 0 bases and J by 1 base, 4 bases remained unmatched. The CDR3 covers 17 residues. The CDR3 DNA follows: TGTGCCAGCAGCTTGGGACTAGCGGGGGGTGGGTCCTACGAGCAGTACTTC. It specifies CASSLGLAGGGSYEQYF.

The rearrangement links TRBV19 to TRBJ1-5; TRBD1 matches at 10 bases. This CDR3 spans 13 amino acids. V was clipped by 11 bases and J by 11 bases; unmatched bases: 12. Germline CDR1 is LNHDA and CDR2 is SQIVND (reference sequence). CDR3 DNA sequence: TGTGCCCTTGGGGACAGGGGATCAGGGGCCCAGCATTTT. Encoded protein: CALGDRGSGAQHF.

The chain has TRBV9 and TRBJ1-2; 7 bases agree with TRBD1. This CDR3 contains 16 residues. Germline lookup yields CDR1 SGDLS and CDR2 YYNGEE. V lost 5 bases and J lost 4; bases outside the gene matches: 14. CDR3 sequence: CASSPTPAGTAYGYTF. The CDR3 DNA reads TGTGCCAGCAGTCCCACACCGGCCGGGACAGCCTATGGCTACACCTTC.

The table lists this clone with a few counts. The gene calls are TRBV11-2 and TRBJ2-1, with 9 bases identical to TRBD2. V shed 5 bases, J shed 2 bases, and the junction held 7 bases outside the gene matches. The CDR3 contains 16 residues. The germline CDR1 and CDR2 sequences are SGHAT and FQNNGV. This CDR3 is CASSPHLAGTYNEQFF. As DNA, the CDR3 is TGTGCCAGCAGCCCCCACCTAGCGGGGACCTACAATGAGCAGTTCTTC.

J is TRBJ1-4 and V is TRBV10-3; D gene uncertain. The CDR3 runs 13 residues. The V end was cut by 0 bases, the J end by 8 bases, with 7 bases between. Germline-derived CDR1 and CDR2 are ENHRY and SYGVKD. In DNA form, the CDR3 reads TGTGCCATCAGTGAGTCTGGCGGGGAAAAACTGTTTTTT. Amino acids: CAISESGGEKLFF.

This sequence joins TRBV11-2 and TRBJ1-2; 8 positions agree with TRBD1. The V gene's germline CDR1 is SGHAT and CDR2 FQNNGV. This CDR3 is 15 amino acids long. The trim removed 5 bases at V and 4 bases at J, leaving 9 bases unmatched. This CDR3 reads CASSPSGDRIYGYTF. The DNA for the CDR3 is TGTGCCAGCAGCCCGTCCGGGGACAGGATCTATGGCTACACCTTC.

This clone has just one count. The V gene is TRBV7-6, the J gene TRBJ2-1; D may be TRBD1 (5 bases). CDR1 SGHVS and CDR2 FNYEAQ come from the germline V gene. V lost 1 base and J 6 bases, leaving 7 bases between the germline ends. The CDR3 has 13 amino acids. This chain's CDR3 is CASSLGTSNEQFF. The CDR3 DNA reads as TGTGCCAGCAGCTTAGGGACAAGCAATGAGCAGTTCTTC.

The rearrangement uses TRBV5-1 and TRBJ2-3; 12 bases line up with TRBD2. CDR1 and CDR2 (germline): SGHRS, YFSETQ. The junction had 4 bases not matched to a gene; V was cut back by 4 bases and J by 1 base. The CDR3 is made up of 16 amino acids. The CDR3 protein is CASSRLAGAGTDTQYF. Here the CDR3 DNA reads TGCGCCAGCAGCCGACTAGCGGGAGCTGGCACAGATACGCAGTATTTT.

V is TRBV6-1 and J is TRBJ1-6; D might be TRBD1 (6 bases). The CDR3 is 14 amino acids. Germline V CDR1 and CDR2: MNHNS, SASEGT. V shed 2 bases and J shed 10 bases, with 12 bases lying between them. This CDR3 reads CASSESGARSPLHF. The CDR3 nucleotides are TGTGCCAGCAGTGAATCAGGGGCGAGGTCACCCCTCCACTTT.

The J gene is TRBJ1-2, the V gene TRBV5-1; the D is unclear. V was trimmed by 4 bases and J by 7 bases, leaving 14 bases between them. Germline assignment: CDR1 SGHRS and CDR2 YFSETQ. There are 13 residues in the CDR3. CDR3 coding DNA: TGCGCCAGCAGCCCGGCGAGTGAAAGTGGCTACACCTTC. Encoded protein: CASSPASESGYTF.

The CDR3 sequence: CASSPTTGTGEQYF. CDR3 bases: TGTGCCAGCAGCCCCACAACAGGGACCGGCGAGCAGTACTTC. J is TRBJ2-7 and V is TRBV9; tentatively, D is TRBD1 (6 bases). Germline V lookup: CDR1 SGDLS, CDR2 YYNGEE. The CDR3 is 14 amino acids. V lost 4 bases and J lost 6, with 17 bases in between.

V is TRBV29-1 and J is TRBJ2-7; D is ambiguous. CDR1 is SQVTM, CDR2 ANQGSEA, per germline. V was cut by 6 bases and J by 5 bases, with 11 bases left in between. The CDR3 consists of 11 residues. The CDR3 DNA sequence: TGCAGCGTCGCGACGTCCCACGAGCAGTACTTC. It translates to CSVATSHEQYF.

The V gene is TRBV6-1, the J gene TRBJ1-2; D unresolved. Germline loops: CDR1 MNHNS, CDR2 SASEGT. The CDR3 has 13 amino acids. The ends were cut back, 8 bases at V and 3 bases at J, with 13 bases in the middle. The CDR3 sequence: CASAAREHYGYTF. The DNA for the CDR3 is TGTGCCAGCGCCGCGAGGGAACACTATGGCTACACCTTC.

V is TRBV18 and J is TRBJ1-3; the D is unclear. Trimming pared 4 bases from V and 8 bases from J, leaving 12 bases between. Germline CDR1 is KGHSH and CDR2 is LQKENI. The length of the CDR3 is 13 residues. Written as DNA, the CDR3 is TGTGCCAGCTCACGTTCCCTGGAGGACACCATATATTTT. It yields the protein CASSRSLEDTIYF.

The chain carries TRBV5-6 and TRBJ2-5, with D perhaps TRBD1 or TRBD2 (6 bases each). V lost 0 bases and J lost 9, with 12 bases in between. Germline V gene data show CDR1 as SGHDT and CDR2 as YYEEEE. This CDR3 is built from 13 residues. In DNA, the CDR3 is TGTGCCAGCAGCTTGGACCCTAGGGGGGCCCAGTACTTC. Translation gives CASSLDPRGAQYF.

The chain uses TRBV11-3 and TRBJ2-3, with 16 bases aligning to TRBD2. Germline lookup yields CDR1 SGHNT and CDR2 YENEEA. The CDR3 extends over 16 amino acids. The V gene end was trimmed by 5 bases and the J gene end by 4 bases; junction bases not matched to a gene: 3. This CDR3 reads CASSPGTSGRADTQYF. CDR3 nucleotide sequence: TGTGCCAGCAGCCCCGGGACTAGCGGGAGGGCAGATACGCAGTATTTT.